This record looks at one TCR beta chain sequence and its context. What it binds is not known. Libraries were prepared by immunoSEQ multiplex PCR; TCRdb keeps only in-frame clonotypes and omits some of them. This table holds over 70,000 clones, 85% found once. Germline V gene sequence: CDR1 ENHRY, CDR2 SYGVKD. Trimming left V 8 bases short and J 6 bases short, with 18 bases between. The CDR3 contains 14 residues. The sample belongs to a study of T cell responses to AZD1222 COVID-19 vaccine. Findings and limits, study-wide: At baseline, seropositivity was found in only a handful of AZD1222 recipients. With two AZD1222 doses given, Spike-specific TCR breadth and depth both rose. Most donors were white British and more were female, and clonal diversity was possibly underestimated.

Source: peripheral blood, taken on day 0 of AZD1222 vaccination. The chain uses TRBV10-3 and TRBJ2-3; possibly TRBD2 for D (6 bases). The clonotype comes from an adult in good health. CDR3 DNA sequence: TGTGCCATCTTCCAGGGACGGGGGACGGATACGCAGTATTTT. It codes for CAIFQGRGTDTQYF.